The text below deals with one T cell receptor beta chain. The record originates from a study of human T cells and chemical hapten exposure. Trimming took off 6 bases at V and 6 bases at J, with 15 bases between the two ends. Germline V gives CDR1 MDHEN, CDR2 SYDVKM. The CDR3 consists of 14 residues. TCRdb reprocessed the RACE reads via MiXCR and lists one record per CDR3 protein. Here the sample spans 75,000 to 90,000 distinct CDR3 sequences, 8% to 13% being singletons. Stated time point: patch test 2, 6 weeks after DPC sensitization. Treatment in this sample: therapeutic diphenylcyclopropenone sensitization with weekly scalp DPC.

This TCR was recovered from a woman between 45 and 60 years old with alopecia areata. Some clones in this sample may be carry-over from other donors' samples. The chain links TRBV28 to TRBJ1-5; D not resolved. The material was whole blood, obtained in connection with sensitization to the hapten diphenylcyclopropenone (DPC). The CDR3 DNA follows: TGTGCCAGCAGCTCAGTCGGGTCCAGTCAGCCCCAGCATTTT. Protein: CASSSVGSSQPQHF.